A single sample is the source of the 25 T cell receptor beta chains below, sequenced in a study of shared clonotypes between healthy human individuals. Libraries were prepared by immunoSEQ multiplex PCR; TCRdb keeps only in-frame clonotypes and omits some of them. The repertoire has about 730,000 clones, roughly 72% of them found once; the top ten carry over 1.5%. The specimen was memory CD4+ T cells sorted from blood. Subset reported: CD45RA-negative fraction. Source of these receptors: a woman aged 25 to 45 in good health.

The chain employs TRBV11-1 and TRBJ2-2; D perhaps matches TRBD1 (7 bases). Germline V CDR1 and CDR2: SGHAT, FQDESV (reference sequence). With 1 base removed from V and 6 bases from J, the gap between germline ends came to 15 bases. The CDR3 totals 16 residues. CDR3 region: CASSLGRGRGSGELFF. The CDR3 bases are TGTGCCAGCAGCTTAGGGAGGGGGCGAGGGTCCGGGGAGCTGTTTTTT.

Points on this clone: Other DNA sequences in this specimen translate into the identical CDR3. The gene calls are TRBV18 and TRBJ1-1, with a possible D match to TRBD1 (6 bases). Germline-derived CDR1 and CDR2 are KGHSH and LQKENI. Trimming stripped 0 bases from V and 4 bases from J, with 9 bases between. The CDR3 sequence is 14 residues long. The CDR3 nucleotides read TGTGCCAGCTCACCACCGGGGGGCGGCACTGAAGCTTTCTTT. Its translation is CASSPPGGGTEAFF.

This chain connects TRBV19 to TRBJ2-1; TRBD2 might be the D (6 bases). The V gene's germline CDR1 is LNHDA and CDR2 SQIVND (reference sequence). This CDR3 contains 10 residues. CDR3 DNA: TGTGGGGCTTGCGGGGATGAGCAGTTCTTC. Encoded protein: CGACGDEQFF.

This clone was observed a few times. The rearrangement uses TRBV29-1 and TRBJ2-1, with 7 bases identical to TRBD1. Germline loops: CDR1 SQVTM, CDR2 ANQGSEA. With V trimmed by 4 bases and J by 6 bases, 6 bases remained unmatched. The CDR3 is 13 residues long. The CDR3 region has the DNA TGCAGCGTTGCAGAGGGGGCCGTCAATGAGCAGTTCTTC. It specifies CSVAEGAVNEQFF.

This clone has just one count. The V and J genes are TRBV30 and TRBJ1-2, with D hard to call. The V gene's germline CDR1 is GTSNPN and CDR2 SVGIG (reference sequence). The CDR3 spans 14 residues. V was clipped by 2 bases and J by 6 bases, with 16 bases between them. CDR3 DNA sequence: TGTGCCTGGAGTCTATCAGGTTATGAGGATGGCTACACCTTC. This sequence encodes CAWSLSGYEDGYTF.

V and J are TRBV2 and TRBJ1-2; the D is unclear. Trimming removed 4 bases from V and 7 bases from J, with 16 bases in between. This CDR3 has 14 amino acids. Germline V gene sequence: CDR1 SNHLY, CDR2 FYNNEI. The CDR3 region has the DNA TGTGCCAGCAGTGGGACCTCACGGAGCGGTGGCTACACCTTC. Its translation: CASSGTSRSGGYTF.

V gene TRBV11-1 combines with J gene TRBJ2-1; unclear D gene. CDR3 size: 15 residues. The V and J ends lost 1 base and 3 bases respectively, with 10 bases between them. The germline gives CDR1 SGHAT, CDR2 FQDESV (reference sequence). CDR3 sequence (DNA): TGTGCCAGCAGCTTAGACTCAGCTGGCTACAATGAGCAGTTCTTC. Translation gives CASSLDSAGYNEQFF.

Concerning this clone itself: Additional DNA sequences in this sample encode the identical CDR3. CDR3 bases: TGTGCCAGCAGTTCACAAGGGGGCACTAATGAAAAACTGTTTTTT. This encodes CASSSQGGTNEKLFF. V is TRBV28 and J is TRBJ1-4, with 7 bases identical to TRBD1. The trim removed 4 bases at V and 2 bases at J, leaving 4 bases unmatched. CDR1 is MDHEN, CDR2 SYDVKM, per germline. CDR3 size: 15 residues. The variable domain in full, completed from reference TRBV28 and TRBJ1-4, reads DVKVTQSSRYLVKRTGEKVFLECVQDMDHENMFWYRQDPGLGLRLIYFSYDVKMKEKGDIPEGYSVSREKKERFSLILESASTNQTSMYLCASSSQGGTNEKLFFGSGTQLSVL.

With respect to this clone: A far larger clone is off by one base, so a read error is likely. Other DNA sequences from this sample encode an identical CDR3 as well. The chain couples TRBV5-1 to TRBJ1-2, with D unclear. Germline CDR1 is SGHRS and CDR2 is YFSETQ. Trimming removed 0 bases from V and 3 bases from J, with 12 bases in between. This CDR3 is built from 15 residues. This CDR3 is CASSLDSQGHYGYTF. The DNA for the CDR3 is TGCGCCAGCAGCTTGGATTCGCAAGGGCACTATGGCTACACCTTC.

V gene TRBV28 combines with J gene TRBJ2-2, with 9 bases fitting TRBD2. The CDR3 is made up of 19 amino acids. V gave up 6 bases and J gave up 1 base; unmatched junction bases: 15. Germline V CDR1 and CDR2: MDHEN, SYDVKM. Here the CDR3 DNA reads TGTGCCAGCAGCCAATACGGAGTAGCGGGAGTAGGGAACACCGGGGAGCTGTTTTTT. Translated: CASSQYGVAGVGNTGELFF.

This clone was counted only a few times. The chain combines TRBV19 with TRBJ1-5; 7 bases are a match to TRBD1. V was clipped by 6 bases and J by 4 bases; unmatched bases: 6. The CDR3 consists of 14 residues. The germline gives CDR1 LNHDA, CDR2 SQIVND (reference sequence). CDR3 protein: CASRVAGGNQPQHF. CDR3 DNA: TGTGCCAGTAGAGTAGCAGGGGGAAATCAGCCCCAGCATTTT.

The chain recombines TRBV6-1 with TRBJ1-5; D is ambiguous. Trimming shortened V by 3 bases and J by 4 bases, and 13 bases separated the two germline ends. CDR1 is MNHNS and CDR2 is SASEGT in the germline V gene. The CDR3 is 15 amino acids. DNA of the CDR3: TGTGCCAGCAGTGAGAGTACCCTACCAAATCAGCCCCAGCATTTT. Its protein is CASSESTLPNQPQHF.

The CDR3 spells CASSGGLAGNTIYF. CDR3 bases: TGTGCCAGCTCTGGGGGACTGGCTGGAAACACCATATATTTT. This sequence joins TRBV2 and TRBJ1-3; TRBD1 might be the D (5 bases). Trimming cost V 8 bases and J 2 bases, with 13 bases left between them. The germline V gene encodes CDR1 SNHLY and CDR2 FYNNEI. This CDR3 contains 14 residues.

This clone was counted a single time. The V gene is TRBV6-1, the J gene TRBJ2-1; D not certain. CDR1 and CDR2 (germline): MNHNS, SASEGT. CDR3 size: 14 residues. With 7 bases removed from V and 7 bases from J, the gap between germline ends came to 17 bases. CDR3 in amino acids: CASNPTPERNEQFF. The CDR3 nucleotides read TGTGCCAGCAACCCTACCCCGGAGAGGAATGAGCAGTTCTTC.

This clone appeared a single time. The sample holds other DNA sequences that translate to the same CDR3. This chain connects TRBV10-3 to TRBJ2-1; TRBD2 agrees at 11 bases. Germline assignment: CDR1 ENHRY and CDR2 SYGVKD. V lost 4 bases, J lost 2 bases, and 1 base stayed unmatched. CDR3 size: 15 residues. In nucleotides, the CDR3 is TGTGCCATCAGTGGGACTAGCGGGCCCTACAATGAGCAGTTCTTC. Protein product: CAISGTSGPYNEQFF.

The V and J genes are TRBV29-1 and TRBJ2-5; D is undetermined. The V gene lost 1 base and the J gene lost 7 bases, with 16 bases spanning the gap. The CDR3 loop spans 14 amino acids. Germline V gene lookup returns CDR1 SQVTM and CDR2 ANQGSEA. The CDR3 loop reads CSVEGGVGSGTQYF. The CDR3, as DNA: TGCAGCGTTGAAGGTGGGGTGGGGTCGGGGACCCAGTACTTC.

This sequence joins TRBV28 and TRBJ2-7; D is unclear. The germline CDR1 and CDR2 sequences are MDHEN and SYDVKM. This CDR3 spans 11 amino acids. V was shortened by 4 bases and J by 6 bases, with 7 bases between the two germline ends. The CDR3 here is CASSSITEQYF. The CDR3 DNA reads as TGTGCCAGCAGTTCTATCACCGAGCAGTACTTC.

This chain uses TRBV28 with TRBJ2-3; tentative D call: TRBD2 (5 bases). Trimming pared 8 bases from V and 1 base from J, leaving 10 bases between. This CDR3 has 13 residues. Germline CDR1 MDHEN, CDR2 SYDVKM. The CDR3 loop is CASELDRTDTQYF. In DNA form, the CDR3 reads TGTGCCAGCGAACTAGACCGCACAGATACGCAGTATTTT. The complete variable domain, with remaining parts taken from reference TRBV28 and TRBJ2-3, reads DVKVTQSSRYLVKRTGEKVFLECVQDMDHENMFWYRQDPGLGLRLIYFSYDVKMKEKGDIPEGYSVSREKKERFSLILESASTNQTSMYLCASELDRTDTQYFGPGTRLTVL.

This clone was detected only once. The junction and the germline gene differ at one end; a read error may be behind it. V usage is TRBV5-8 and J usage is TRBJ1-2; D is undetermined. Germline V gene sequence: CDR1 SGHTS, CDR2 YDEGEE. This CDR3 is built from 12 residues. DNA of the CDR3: TGTGCCAGCAGCACCTACCCCGGGCCACCAAGCTTC. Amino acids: CASSTYPGPPSF.

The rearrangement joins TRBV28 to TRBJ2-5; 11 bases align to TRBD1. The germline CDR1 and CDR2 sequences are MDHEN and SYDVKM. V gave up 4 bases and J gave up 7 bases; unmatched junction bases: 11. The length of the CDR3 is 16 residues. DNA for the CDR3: TGTGCCAGCAGTTCGTACGGACAGGGGGCCAAGGTGACCCAGTACTTC. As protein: CASSSYGQGAKVTQYF.

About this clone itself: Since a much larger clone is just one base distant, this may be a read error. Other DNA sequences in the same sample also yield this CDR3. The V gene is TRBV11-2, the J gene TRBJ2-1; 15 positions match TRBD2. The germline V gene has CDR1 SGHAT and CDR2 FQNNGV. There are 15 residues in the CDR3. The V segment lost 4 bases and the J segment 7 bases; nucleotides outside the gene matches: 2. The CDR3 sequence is CASSSGLAGGNEQFF. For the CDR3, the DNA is TGTGCCAGCAGCTCGGGACTAGCGGGAGGAAATGAGCAGTTCTTC.

CDR3 in amino acids: CASSPRVTSSYEQYF. In DNA, the CDR3 is TGTGCCAGCTCACCGAGAGTAACTAGCTCCTACGAGCAGTACTTC. The V call is TRBV18, the J call TRBJ2-7, with D possibly matching TRBD2 (5 bases). CDR3 size: 15 residues. V lost 3 bases to trimming and J lost 0 bases, with 12 bases between them. CDR1 is KGHSH, CDR2 LQKENI, per germline.

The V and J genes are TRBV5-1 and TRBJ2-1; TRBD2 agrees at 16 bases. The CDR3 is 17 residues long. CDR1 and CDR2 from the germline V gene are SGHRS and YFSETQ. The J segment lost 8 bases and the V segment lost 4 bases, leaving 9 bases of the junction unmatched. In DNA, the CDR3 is TGCGCCAGCAGCGTCTCGGGACTAGCGGGAGGGCTCCATGAGCAGTTCTTC. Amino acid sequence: CASSVSGLAGGLHEQFF.

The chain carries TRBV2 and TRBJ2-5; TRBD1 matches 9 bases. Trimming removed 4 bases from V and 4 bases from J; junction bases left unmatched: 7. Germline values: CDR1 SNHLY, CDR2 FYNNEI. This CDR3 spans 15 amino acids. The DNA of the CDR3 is TGTGCCAGCAGTGGACAGCGGACAGGGGTAGAGACCCAGTACTTC. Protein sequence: CASSGQRTGVETQYF.

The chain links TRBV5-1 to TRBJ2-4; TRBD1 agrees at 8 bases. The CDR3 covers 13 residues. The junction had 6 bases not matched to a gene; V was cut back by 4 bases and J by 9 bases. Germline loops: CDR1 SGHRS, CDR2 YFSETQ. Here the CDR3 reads CASSAGQGFIQYF. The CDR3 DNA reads TGCGCCAGCAGCGCAGGACAGGGATTCATTCAGTACTTC.